This is a list of T cell receptor beta chains from one sample in a study of ipilimumab plus nivolumab after autologous stem cell transplantation. This table comes from immunoSEQ multiplex PCR, and its TCRdb copy is limited to in-frame clones, with some not included. Of more than 12,000 clones listed, roughly 74% are singletons. Source: PBMCs, taken in a trial of ipilimumab plus nivolumab as post-transplant consolidation. The receptors shown here come from a male donor with primary mediastinal lymphoma. Each CDR3 is given with its conserved first and last residue. Each record gives: D gene, J gene, V gene, clone size, CDR3 protein. A D gene is named only where the DNA matches it firmly. Clone size is given for some rows only: seen once, a few or many times, or a class if the clone is expanded.

D gene: NA; J gene: TRBJ1-6; V gene: TRBV6-1; clone size: NA; CDR3 protein: CASSEGGTFDSPLHF
D gene: TRBD1; J gene: TRBJ1-2; V gene: TRBV28; clone size: few; CDR3 protein: CASRRQGQSYGYTF
D gene: NA; J gene: TRBJ2-7; V gene: TRBV9; clone size: NA; CDR3 protein: CASSVGADTYEQYF
D gene: TRBD1; J gene: TRBJ1-1; V gene: TRBV6-5; clone size: once; CDR3 protein: CASSNRGMNTEAFF
D gene: TRBD1; J gene: TRBJ1-2; V gene: TRBV6-1; clone size: NA; CDR3 protein: CASKEQGARGYTF
D gene: NA; J gene: TRBJ2-1; V gene: TRBV11-2; clone size: NA; CDR3 protein: CASSPTSTASNEQFF
D gene: NA; J gene: TRBJ1-4; V gene: TRBV19; clone size: NA; CDR3 protein: CACSPGLREKLFF
D gene: TRBD2; J gene: TRBJ2-2; V gene: TRBV5-1; clone size: NA; CDR3 protein: CASSLRIRPGLAGSTGELFF
D gene: TRBD2; J gene: TRBJ2-7; V gene: TRBV28; clone size: NA; CDR3 protein: CASTAGTSGKAPYF
D gene: NA; J gene: TRBJ1-4; V gene: TRBV27; clone size: NA; CDR3 protein: CASSLFSTGPNEKLFF
D gene: TRBD1; J gene: TRBJ1-4; V gene: TRBV9; clone size: NA; CDR3 protein: CASSQNGQGDEKLFF
D gene: TRBD1; J gene: TRBJ1-5; V gene: TRBV5-5; clone size: NA; CDR3 protein: CASSLARDRGLSNQPQHF
D gene: TRBD2; J gene: TRBJ2-1; V gene: TRBV19; clone size: NA; CDR3 protein: CASSEAGVDEQFF
D gene: NA; J gene: TRBJ1-2; V gene: TRBV20-1; clone size: NA; CDR3 protein: CSAPPGGYTF
D gene: NA; J gene: TRBJ1-2; V gene: TRBV13; clone size: NA; CDR3 protein: CASSLEEEGYTF
D gene: NA; J gene: TRBJ1-5; V gene: TRBV20-1; clone size: NA; CDR3 protein: CSAAKGQAQHF
D gene: TRBD2; J gene: TRBJ2-7; V gene: TRBV5-4; clone size: NA; CDR3 protein: CASSDPSGEYSYEQYF
D gene: NA; J gene: TRBJ1-2; V gene: TRBV29-1; clone size: NA; CDR3 protein: CSVLPDGHYGYTF
D gene: NA; J gene: TRBJ2-3; V gene: TRBV9; clone size: NA; CDR3 protein: CASSGTGITDTQYF
D gene: NA; J gene: TRBJ2-6; V gene: TRBV6-5; clone size: NA; CDR3 protein: CASSPMAFSANVLTF
D gene: NA; J gene: TRBJ2-1; V gene: TRBV28; clone size: NA; CDR3 protein: CASSPPSSYNEQFF
D gene: TRBD2; J gene: TRBJ2-5; V gene: TRBV7-3; clone size: NA; CDR3 protein: CASSPSKGLGGRWKTQYF
D gene: NA; J gene: TRBJ1-4; V gene: TRBV13; clone size: few; CDR3 protein: CASSSVRGGDPYKLFF
D gene: NA; J gene: TRBJ1-3; V gene: TRBV6-5; clone size: NA; CDR3 protein: CASSEQGGGNTIYF
D gene: NA; J gene: TRBJ2-3; V gene: TRBV12-5; clone size: NA; CDR3 protein: CASASGILTDTQYF
D gene: NA; J gene: TRBJ2-1; V gene: TRBV6-5; clone size: NA; CDR3 protein: CASSYGGAIHNEQFF
D gene: NA; J gene: TRBJ2-4; V gene: TRBV19; clone size: few; CDR3 protein: CASSIGGTAKNIQYF
D gene: NA; J gene: TRBJ1-1; V gene: TRBV2; clone size: once; CDR3 protein: CASSERLSTEAFF
D gene: TRBD1; J gene: TRBJ2-3; V gene: TRBV27; clone size: NA; CDR3 protein: CASSLWTGGDTQYF
D gene: NA; J gene: TRBJ2-7; V gene: TRBV5-5; clone size: NA; CDR3 protein: CASSLVGSPYEQYF
D gene: TRBD2; J gene: TRBJ2-1; V gene: TRBV11-1; clone size: NA; CDR3 protein: CASSPGTSVWEQFF
D gene: TRBD2; J gene: TRBJ2-5; V gene: TRBV11-3; clone size: NA; CDR3 protein: CASSLTSGRGETQYF
D gene: TRBD2; J gene: TRBJ2-1; V gene: TRBV5-6; clone size: NA; CDR3 protein: CASRHLAGANNEQFF
D gene: TRBD1; J gene: TRBJ2-5; V gene: TRBV18; clone size: NA; CDR3 protein: CASSLQGSGETQYF
D gene: NA; J gene: TRBJ2-3; V gene: TRBV9; clone size: once; CDR3 protein: CASSLSSGTDTQYF
D gene: NA; J gene: TRBJ2-1; V gene: TRBV11-2; clone size: once; CDR3 protein: CASSLINEQFF
D gene: TRBD1; J gene: TRBJ2-7; V gene: TRBV30; clone size: few; CDR3 protein: CAWRRGTGEMYEQYF
D gene: NA; J gene: TRBJ2-4; V gene: TRBV7-2; clone size: NA; CDR3 protein: CASSLKGGDIQYF
D gene: NA; J gene: TRBJ2-5; V gene: TRBV5-1; clone size: NA; CDR3 protein: CASSLTTGRQETQYF
D gene: NA; J gene: TRBJ1-1; V gene: TRBV6-5; clone size: NA; CDR3 protein: CASSSGLNIMNTEAFF
D gene: NA; J gene: TRBJ2-3; V gene: TRBV5-1; clone size: NA; CDR3 protein: CASSTQGIDTQYF
D gene: NA; J gene: TRBJ2-2; V gene: TRBV5-1; clone size: NA; CDR3 protein: CASSLAISSPGELFF
D gene: NA; J gene: TRBJ1-3; V gene: TRBV7-7; clone size: NA; CDR3 protein: CASSLGGIGSGNTIYF
D gene: NA; J gene: TRBJ2-7; V gene: TRBV28; clone size: NA; CDR3 protein: CASSRGFYEQYF
D gene: TRBD1; J gene: TRBJ2-1; V gene: TRBV19; clone size: NA; CDR3 protein: CASGAQGQIIPEQFF
D gene: NA; J gene: TRBJ2-5; V gene: TRBV11-3; clone size: NA; CDR3 protein: CASSLGAGTATQYF
D gene: TRBD1; J gene: TRBJ1-6; V gene: TRBV7-2; clone size: NA; CDR3 protein: CASSPGTASSYNSPLHF
D gene: NA; J gene: TRBJ2-2; V gene: TRBV5-4; clone size: NA; CDR3 protein: CASSLASGTFNTGELFF
D gene: NA; J gene: TRBJ2-5; V gene: TRBV5-1; clone size: NA; CDR3 protein: CASRGGLQETQYF
D gene: NA; J gene: TRBJ1-1; V gene: TRBV6-4; clone size: NA; CDR3 protein: CASRQGLGTEAFF
D gene: NA; J gene: TRBJ1-1; V gene: TRBV7-9; clone size: NA; CDR3 protein: CASSGPRTPNTEAFF
D gene: TRBD1; J gene: TRBJ2-2; V gene: TRBV9; clone size: NA; CDR3 protein: CASSTDRVVTGELFF